Listed here are 21 T cell receptor beta chains from one sample, sequenced in a study of cytomegalovirus exposure and HLA in healthy donors. Amplification used 60 Vbeta primers and 13 Jbeta primers. Data came from immunoSEQ multiplex PCR; TCRdb stores just in-frame clones and leaves some out. The sample lists approximately 280,000 clones, roughly 90% seen once, with roughly 2% in the top ten. The sample was PBMCs. These receptors were taken from a woman under 30 in good health and CMV-seronegative.

The chain couples TRBV21-1 to TRBJ1-6; TRBD1 was called by the table and not checked on the DNA. TRBV21-1 is a known pseudogene. The CDR3 consists of 17 residues. The DNA for the CDR3 is TGTGCCAGCAGCAAAGTAAAGGGGACAAACCTCAATTCACCCCTCCACTTT. It codes for CASSKVKGTNLNSPLHF.

The V gene is TRBV27, the J gene TRBJ2-5, with a weak D call TRBD2 (7 bases). CDR3 size: 14 residues. The germline V and J ends were trimmed by 8 bases and 1 base, with 14 bases remaining between them. Germline V gene data show CDR1 as MNHEY and CDR2 as SMNVEV (reference sequence). The CDR3 here is CASAGRGGQETQYF. CDR3 coding DNA: TGTGCCAGCGCTGGTAGGGGGGGCCAAGAGACCCAGTACTTC.

The chain joins TRBV5-1 to TRBJ1-2; D unclear. This CDR3 has 15 amino acids. Germline V gene data show CDR1 as SGHRS and CDR2 as YFSETQ. The germline V and J ends were trimmed by 2 bases and 6 bases, with 17 bases remaining between them. The DNA of the CDR3 is TGCGCCAGCAGCTTCACTCCGGGAGGGAGCGATGGCTACACCTTC. Residues: CASSFTPGGSDGYTF.

The chain joins TRBV15 to TRBJ1-1, with a tentative D call TRBD1 (5 bases). With 0 bases removed from V and 4 bases from J, the gap between germline ends came to 12 bases. This CDR3 comprises 15 residues. CDR1 is LNHNV, CDR2 YYDKDF, per germline (reference sequence). In DNA, the CDR3 is TGTGCCACCAGCAGAGACTACATGGGGGGCACTGAAGCTTTCTTT. It codes for CATSRDYMGGTEAFF.

This rearrangement joins TRBV7-9 to TRBJ2-1, with D possibly TRBD1 on 5 matching bases. V was clipped by 2 bases and J by 8 bases, with 10 bases between them. This CDR3 spans 13 amino acids. Germline assignment: CDR1 SEHNR and CDR2 FQNEAQ (reference sequence). The CDR3 protein is CASSLRGAHEQFF. The DNA for the CDR3 is TGTGCCAGCAGCTTAAGGGGCGCTCATGAGCAGTTCTTC.

CDR3 amino acids: CASSADIPGETQYF. The CDR3 DNA follows: TGTGCCAGCAGCGCGGACATTCCAGGGGAGACCCAGTACTTC. The chain links TRBV9 to TRBJ2-5, with a weak D call TRBD1 (5 bases). Germline V gives CDR1 SGDLS, CDR2 YYNGEE. V lost 3 bases to trimming and J lost 5 bases, with 14 bases between them. The CDR3 is 14 residues long.

The chain joins TRBV12-5 to TRBJ2-2, with TRBD2 matching over 8 bases. Trimming removed 7 bases from V and 6 bases from J; junction bases left unmatched: 16. This CDR3 contains 17 residues. CDR1 and CDR2 (germline): LGHNT, FRNRAP. The CDR3 loop reads CASALGGGSSGAGELFF. In DNA form, the CDR3 reads TGTGCTAGTGCCCTCGGGGGGGGGTCCTCCGGGGCCGGGGAGCTGTTTTTT.

This clone is a singleton in its sample. The rearrangement uses TRBV19 and TRBJ1-1; D is possibly TRBD1 (6 bases). Germline CDR1 LNHDA, CDR2 SQIVND (reference sequence). V dropped 4 bases and J dropped 2 bases, with 14 bases sitting between them. The CDR3 spans 15 residues. As DNA, the CDR3 is TGTGCCAGTAGTAGGGGGGGCAGGCCTAACACTGAAGCTTTCTTT. It encodes CASSRGGRPNTEAFF.

The CDR3 region is CASSPMEAVANYGYTF. CDR3 bases: TGTGCCAGCTCACCAATGGAGGCAGTCGCTAACTATGGCTACACCTTC. This rearrangement joins TRBV18 to TRBJ1-2; D uncertain. V gave up 2 bases and J gave up 0 bases, with 13 bases separating them. Germline V gene lookup returns CDR1 KGHSH and CDR2 LQKENI. CDR3 length equals 16 residues. Filled out from reference TRBV18 and TRBJ1-2, the complete variable domain reads NAGVMQNPRHLVRRRGQEARLRCSPMKGHSHVYWYRQLPEEGLKFMVYLQKENIIDESGMPKERFSAEFPKEGPSILRIQQVVRGDSAAYFCASSPMEAVANYGYTFGSGTRLTVV.

This chain links TRBV4-2 with TRBJ2-1; 12 bases match TRBD2. After removal of 2 bases from V and 2 bases from J, the junction contained 13 bases not matched to a gene. This CDR3 contains 20 residues. Looked up from germline, CDR1 is LGHNA and CDR2 is YNFKEQ. In DNA, the CDR3 is TGTGCCAGCAGCCAATCATGGGGGGTAACTAGCGGGGGGCCCTACAATGAGCAGTTCTTC. It specifies CASSQSWGVTSGGPYNEQFF.

The rearrangement joins TRBV29-1 to TRBJ2-2; D is perhaps TRBD2 (5 bases). V lost 7 bases and J lost 4, with 13 bases in between. Germline V gene lookup returns CDR1 SQVTM and CDR2 ANQGSEA. The CDR3 extends over 13 amino acids. The CDR3 loop is CSALGELTGELFF. The CDR3 DNA follows: TGCAGCGCCCTCGGGGAACTCACCGGGGAGCTGTTTTTT.

The rearrangement uses TRBV4-1 and TRBJ1-1; 7 bases line up with TRBD1. The J segment lost 3 bases and the V segment lost 6 bases, leaving 13 bases of the junction unmatched. Per the germline V gene, CDR1 is MGHRA and CDR2 is YSYEKL. The CDR3 length is 16 residues. The CDR3 nucleotides read TGCGCCAGCAGGCCTAGTAGGGGGCGCATGGACACTGAAGCTTTCTTT. This encodes CASRPSRGRMDTEAFF.

The rearrangement joins TRBV20-1 to TRBJ1-2; D is ambiguous. Between the trimmed V and J ends, which lost 5 bases and 9 bases, there was a span of 10 bases. Germline loops: CDR1 DFQATT, CDR2 SNEGSKA (reference sequence). The CDR3 length is 10 residues. CDR3 sequence (DNA): TGCAGTGCTGGCTGGGCGAGCTACACCTTC. Protein: CSAGWASYTF.

This clone was observed once. This chain links TRBV2 with TRBJ2-7; 10 bases are a match to TRBD1. CDR3 length equals 15 residues. The trim removed 5 bases at V and 5 bases at J, leaving 9 bases unmatched. The germline V gene encodes CDR1 SNHLY and CDR2 FYNNEI. CDR3 nucleotide sequence: TGTGCCAGCAGTTATGGGACAGGGGAAAAACACGAGCAGTACTTC. Its protein product is CASSYGTGEKHEQYF. Full variable domain (remainder filled in from reference TRBV2 and TRBJ2-7): EPEVTQTPSHQVTQMGQEVILRCVPISNHLYFYWYRQILGQKVEFLVSFYNNEISEKSEIFDDQFSVERPDGSNFTLKIRSTKLEDSAMYFCASSYGTGEKHEQYFGPGTRLTVT.

This chain uses TRBV7-9 with TRBJ1-1; TRBD1 matches at 10 bases. From germline, CDR1 is SEHNR and CDR2 FQNEAQ (reference sequence). The CDR3 has 13 residues. The CDR3 reads CSTDRGLHTEAFF. CDR3 nucleotides: TGTTCCACCGACAGGGGGCTTCATACTGAAGCTTTCTTT.

This clone is a singleton in its sample. V and J are TRBV5-8 and TRBJ1-2; D perhaps matches TRBD1 (6 bases). Looked up from germline, CDR1 is SGHTS and CDR2 is YDEGEE. This CDR3 is 14 amino acids long. Deletions cut 7 bases from V and 3 bases from J, with 16 bases between. This chain's CDR3 is CASSGGGADYGYTF. CDR3 nucleotide sequence: TGTGCCAGCTCCGGCGGGGGGGCTGACTATGGCTACACCTTC.

The chain recombines TRBV4-2 with TRBJ2-5, with 8 bases lining up with TRBD2. The CDR3 is 14 amino acids. V lost 6 bases to trimming and J lost 5 bases; unmatched junction nucleotides: 8. Germline values: CDR1 LGHNA, CDR2 YNFKEQ. Here the CDR3 reads CASRSAGAAETQYF. CDR3 sequence (DNA): TGTGCCAGCAGATCAGCGGGGGCTGCGGAGACCCAGTACTTC.

Only one count was recorded for this clone. This chain connects TRBV7-9 to TRBJ1-1; D gene ambiguous. Germline V gives CDR1 SEHNR, CDR2 FQNEAQ (reference sequence). Between the trimmed V and J ends, which lost 1 base and 8 bases, there was a span of 11 bases. CDR3 length equals 13 residues. The CDR3 nucleotides are TGTGCCAGCAGCTTAGTAGAAACGGGAGAAGCTTTCTTT. Translation: CASSLVETGEAFF.

The V and J genes are TRBV19 and TRBJ2-3; 10 bases are shared with TRBD2. V shed 11 bases and J 6 bases; nucleotides not matched to a gene: 11. The CDR3 has 14 amino acids. Germline V gene lookup returns CDR1 LNHDA and CDR2 SQIVND (reference sequence). The DNA for the CDR3 is TGTGCCTCCCGGGTGGCTAGCGGGGGTGATACGCAGTATTTT. Its translation: CASRVASGGDTQYF.

J is TRBJ1-1 and V is TRBV5-1; D is undetermined. V gave up 7 bases and J gave up 2 bases, with 12 bases separating them. The germline V gene has CDR1 SGHRS and CDR2 YFSETQ. The CDR3 spans 13 residues. The CDR3 nucleotides are TGCGCCAGCGGACTTGGGGTAAACACTGAAGCTTTCTTT. This codes for CASGLGVNTEAFF.

As DNA, the CDR3 is TGCGCCAGCAGTCCCGGAGAAGGGGGCCTCTACGAGCAGTACTTC. Translated: CASSPGEGGLYEQYF. The chain uses TRBV10-2 and TRBJ2-7, with 7 nucleotides matching TRBD1. This CDR3 comprises 15 residues. Germline V lookup: CDR1 WSHSY, CDR2 SAAADI. Germline trimming cut 5 bases from V and 3 bases from J; bases unmatched to any gene: 10.